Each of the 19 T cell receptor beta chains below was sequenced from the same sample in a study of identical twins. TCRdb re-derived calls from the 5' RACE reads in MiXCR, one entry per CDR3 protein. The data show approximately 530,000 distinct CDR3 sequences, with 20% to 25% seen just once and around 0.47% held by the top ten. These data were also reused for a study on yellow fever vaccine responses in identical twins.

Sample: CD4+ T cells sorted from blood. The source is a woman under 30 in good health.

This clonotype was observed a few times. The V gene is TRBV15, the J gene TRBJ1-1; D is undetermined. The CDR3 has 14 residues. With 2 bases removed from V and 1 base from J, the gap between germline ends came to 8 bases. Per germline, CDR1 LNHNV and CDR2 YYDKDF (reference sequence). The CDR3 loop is CATSRPPENTEAFF. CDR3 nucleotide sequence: TGTGCCACCAGCAGACCTCCAGAGAACACTGAAGCTTTCTTT.

CDR3 loop: CASSQEGRGNEQFF. The CDR3 bases are TGTGCCAGCAGCCAAGAAGGCAGGGGCAATGAGCAGTTCTTC. V gene TRBV4-2 combines with J gene TRBJ2-1; weak D call: TRBD1 (6 bases). Trimming removed 0 bases from V and 6 bases from J, with 9 bases in between. The CDR3 contains 14 residues. Per germline, CDR1 LGHNA and CDR2 YNFKEQ.

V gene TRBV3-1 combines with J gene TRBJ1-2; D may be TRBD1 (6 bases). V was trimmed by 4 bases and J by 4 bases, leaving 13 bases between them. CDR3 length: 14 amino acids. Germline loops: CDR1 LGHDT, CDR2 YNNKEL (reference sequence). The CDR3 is CASSPRGGGYGYTF. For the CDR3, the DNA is TGTGCCAGCAGCCCCCGGGGAGGGGGCTATGGCTACACCTTC. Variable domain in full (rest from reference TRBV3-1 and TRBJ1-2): DTAVSQTPKYLVTQMGNDKSIKCEQNLGHDTMYWYKQDSKKFLKIMFSYNNKELIINETVPNRFSPKSPDKAHLNLHINSLELGDSAVYFCASSPRGGGYGYTFGSGTRLTVV.

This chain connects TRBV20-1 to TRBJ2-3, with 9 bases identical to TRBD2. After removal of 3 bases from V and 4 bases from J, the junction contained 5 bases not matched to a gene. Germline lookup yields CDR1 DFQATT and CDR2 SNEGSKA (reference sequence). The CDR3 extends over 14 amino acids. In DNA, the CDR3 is TGCAGTGCTAGGAGACTAGCGGTGCCAGATACGCAGTATTTT. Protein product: CSARRLAVPDTQYF.

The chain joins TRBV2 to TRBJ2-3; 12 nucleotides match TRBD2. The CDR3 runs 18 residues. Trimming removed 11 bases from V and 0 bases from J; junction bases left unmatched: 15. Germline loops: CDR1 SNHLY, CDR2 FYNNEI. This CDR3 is CAFCLAWTSGTSTDTQYF. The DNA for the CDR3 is TGTGCCTTCTGTTTAGCCTGGACTAGCGGGACAAGCACAGATACGCAGTATTTT.

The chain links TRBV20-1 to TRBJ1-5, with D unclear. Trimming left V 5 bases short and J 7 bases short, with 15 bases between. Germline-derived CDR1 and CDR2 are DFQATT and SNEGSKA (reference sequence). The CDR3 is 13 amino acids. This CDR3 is CSAQDGGYQPQHF. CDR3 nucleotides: TGCAGTGCTCAAGACGGAGGCTACCAGCCCCAGCATTTT.

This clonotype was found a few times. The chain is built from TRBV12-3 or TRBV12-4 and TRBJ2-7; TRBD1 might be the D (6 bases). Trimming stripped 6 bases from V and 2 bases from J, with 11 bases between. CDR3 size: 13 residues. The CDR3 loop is CASSVQGPYEQYV. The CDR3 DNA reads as TGTGCCAGCAGCGTACAGGGTCCCTACGAGCAGTACGTC.

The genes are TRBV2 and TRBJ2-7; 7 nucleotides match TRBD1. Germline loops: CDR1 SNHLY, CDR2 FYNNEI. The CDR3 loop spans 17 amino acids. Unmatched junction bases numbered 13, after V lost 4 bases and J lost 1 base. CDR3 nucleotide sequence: TGTGCCAGCAGTGGTTGGCCGGGACAGCCAACATCCTACGAGCAGTACTTC. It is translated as CASSGWPGQPTSYEQYF.

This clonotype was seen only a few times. CDR3 bases: TGTGCCAGCAGTCCATCCGTTACGCAAGAGACCCAGTACTTC. Its protein is CASSPSVTQETQYF. The V and J genes are TRBV27 and TRBJ2-5; D not resolved. The germline V and J ends were trimmed by 5 bases and 2 bases, with 12 bases remaining between them. This CDR3 has 14 amino acids. The germline gives CDR1 MNHEY, CDR2 SMNVEV (reference sequence).

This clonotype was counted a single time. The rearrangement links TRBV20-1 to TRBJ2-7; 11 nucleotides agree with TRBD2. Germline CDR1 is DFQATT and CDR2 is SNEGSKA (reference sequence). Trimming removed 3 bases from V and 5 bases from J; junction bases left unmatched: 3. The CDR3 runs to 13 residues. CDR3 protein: CSASGLAGNEQYF. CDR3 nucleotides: TGCAGTGCTAGTGGACTAGCGGGCAACGAGCAGTACTTC.

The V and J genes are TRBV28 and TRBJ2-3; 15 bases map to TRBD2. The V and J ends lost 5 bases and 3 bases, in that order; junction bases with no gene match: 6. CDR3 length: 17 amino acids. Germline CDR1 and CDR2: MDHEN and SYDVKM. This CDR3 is CASSLRGLAGGTDTQYF. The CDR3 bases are TGTGCCAGCAGTCTCCGGGGACTAGCGGGAGGAACAGATACGCAGTATTTT.

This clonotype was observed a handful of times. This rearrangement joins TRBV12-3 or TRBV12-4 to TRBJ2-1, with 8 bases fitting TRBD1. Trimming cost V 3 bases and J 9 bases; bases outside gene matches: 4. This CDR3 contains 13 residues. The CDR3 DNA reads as TGTGCCAGCAGTTTCCGACAGGGGATTGAGCAGTTCTTC. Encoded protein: CASSFRQGIEQFF.

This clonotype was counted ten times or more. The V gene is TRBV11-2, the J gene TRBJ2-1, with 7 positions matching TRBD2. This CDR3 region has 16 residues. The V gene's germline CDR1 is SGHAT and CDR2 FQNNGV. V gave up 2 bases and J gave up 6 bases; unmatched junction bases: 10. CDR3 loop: CASSLLASGPINEQFF. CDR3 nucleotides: TGTGCCAGCAGCTTACTTGCTAGCGGCCCTATCAATGAGCAGTTCTTC.

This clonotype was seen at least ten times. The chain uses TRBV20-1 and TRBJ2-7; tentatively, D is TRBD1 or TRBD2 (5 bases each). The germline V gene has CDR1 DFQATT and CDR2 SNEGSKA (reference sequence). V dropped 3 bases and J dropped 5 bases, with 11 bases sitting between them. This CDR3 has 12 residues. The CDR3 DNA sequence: TGCAGTGCTAGGGGACCTTGGGACGAGCAGTACTTC. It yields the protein CSARGPWDEQYF.

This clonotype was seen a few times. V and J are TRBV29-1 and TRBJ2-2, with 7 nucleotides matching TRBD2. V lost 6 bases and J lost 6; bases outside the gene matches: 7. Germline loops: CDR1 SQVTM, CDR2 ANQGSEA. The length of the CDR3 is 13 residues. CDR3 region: CSVRLGGAGELFF. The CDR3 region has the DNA TGCAGCGTCCGACTTGGGGGGGCCGGGGAGCTGTTTTTT.

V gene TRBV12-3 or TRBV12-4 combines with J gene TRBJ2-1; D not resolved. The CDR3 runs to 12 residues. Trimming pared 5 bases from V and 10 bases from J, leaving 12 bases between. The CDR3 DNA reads TGTGCCAGCAGTAAGGGTCCCTTCGAGCAGTTCTTC. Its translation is CASSKGPFEQFF.

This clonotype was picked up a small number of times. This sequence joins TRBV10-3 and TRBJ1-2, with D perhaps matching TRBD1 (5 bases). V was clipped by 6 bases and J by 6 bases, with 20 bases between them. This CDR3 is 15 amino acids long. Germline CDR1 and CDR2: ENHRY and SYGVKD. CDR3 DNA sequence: TGTGCCATCAGCCTCTCCGACAGCGGTCCCGATGGCTACACCTTC. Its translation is CAISLSDSGPDGYTF.

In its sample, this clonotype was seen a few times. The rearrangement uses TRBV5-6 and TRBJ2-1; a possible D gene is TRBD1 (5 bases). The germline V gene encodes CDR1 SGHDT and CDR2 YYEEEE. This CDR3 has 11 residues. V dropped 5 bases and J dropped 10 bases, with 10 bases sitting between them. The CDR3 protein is CASSGAVEQFF. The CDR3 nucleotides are TGTGCCAGCAGTGGGGCGGTCGAGCAGTTCTTC.

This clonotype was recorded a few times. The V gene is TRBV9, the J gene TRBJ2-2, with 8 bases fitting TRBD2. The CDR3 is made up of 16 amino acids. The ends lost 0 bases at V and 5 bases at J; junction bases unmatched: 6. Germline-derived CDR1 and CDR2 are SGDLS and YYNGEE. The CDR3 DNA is TGTGCCAGCAGCGTAGACGGGAGGGGTGAAACCGGGGAGCTGTTTTTT. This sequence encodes CASSVDGRGETGELFF.